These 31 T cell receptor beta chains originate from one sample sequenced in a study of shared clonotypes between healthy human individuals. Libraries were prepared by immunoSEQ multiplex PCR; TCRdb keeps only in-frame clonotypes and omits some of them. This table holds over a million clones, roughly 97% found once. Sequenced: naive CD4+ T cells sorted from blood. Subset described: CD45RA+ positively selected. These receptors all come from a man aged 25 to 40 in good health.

This CDR3 is CSVVTSGSPRTDTQYF. The CDR3 DNA reads as TGCAGCGTTGTGACTAGCGGGAGCCCTCGCACAGATACGCAGTATTTT. The chain carries TRBV29-1 and TRBJ2-3; 12 bases match TRBD2. The germline CDR1 and CDR2 sequences are SQVTM and ANQGSEA. Trimming cost V 4 bases and J 1 base; bases outside gene matches: 6. This CDR3 spans 16 amino acids.

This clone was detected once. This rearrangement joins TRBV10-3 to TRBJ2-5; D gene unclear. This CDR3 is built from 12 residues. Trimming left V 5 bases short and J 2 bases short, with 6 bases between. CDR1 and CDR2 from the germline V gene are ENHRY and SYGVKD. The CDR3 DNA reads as TGTGCCATCAGTTCTGGGCAAGAGACCCAGTACTTC. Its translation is CAISSGQETQYF.

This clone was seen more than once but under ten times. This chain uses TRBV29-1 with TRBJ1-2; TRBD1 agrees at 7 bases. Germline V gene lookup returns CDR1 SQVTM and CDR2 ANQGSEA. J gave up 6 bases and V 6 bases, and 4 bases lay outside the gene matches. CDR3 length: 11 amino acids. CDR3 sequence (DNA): TGCAGCGTCCACACAGGGGATGGCTACACCTTC. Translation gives CSVHTGDGYTF.

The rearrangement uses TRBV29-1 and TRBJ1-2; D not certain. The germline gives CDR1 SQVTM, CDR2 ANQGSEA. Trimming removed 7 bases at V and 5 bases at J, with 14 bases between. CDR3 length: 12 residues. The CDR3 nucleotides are TGCAGCGGTCGCGGGAAGGCTTATGGCTACACCTTC. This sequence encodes CSGRGKAYGYTF.

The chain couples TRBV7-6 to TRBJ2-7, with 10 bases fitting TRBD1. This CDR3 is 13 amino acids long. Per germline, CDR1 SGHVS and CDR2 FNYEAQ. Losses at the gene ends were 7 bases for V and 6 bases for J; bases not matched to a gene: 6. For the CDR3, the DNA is TGTGCCAGCATGACAGGGACAGGGGTCGAGCAGTACTTC. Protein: CASMTGTGVEQYF.

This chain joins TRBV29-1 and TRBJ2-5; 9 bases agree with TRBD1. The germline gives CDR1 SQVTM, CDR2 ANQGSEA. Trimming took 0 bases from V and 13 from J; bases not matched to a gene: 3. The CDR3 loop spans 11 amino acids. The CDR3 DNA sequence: TGCAGCGTTGAAGACGCGGACAGGGGGTACTTC. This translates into CSVEDADRGYF.

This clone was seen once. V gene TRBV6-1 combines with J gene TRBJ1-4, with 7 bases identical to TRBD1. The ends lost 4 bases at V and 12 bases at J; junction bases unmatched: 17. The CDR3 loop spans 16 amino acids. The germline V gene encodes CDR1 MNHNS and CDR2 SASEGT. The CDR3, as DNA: TGTGCCAGCAGTGCTTTAACAGGGGCGCCGCAGTCGGAACTGTTTTTT. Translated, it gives CASSALTGAPQSELFF.

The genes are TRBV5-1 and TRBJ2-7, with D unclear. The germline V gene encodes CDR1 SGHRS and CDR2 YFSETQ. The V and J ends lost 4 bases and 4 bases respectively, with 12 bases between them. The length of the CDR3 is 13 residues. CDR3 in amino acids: CASSLKWGYEQYF. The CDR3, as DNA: TGCGCCAGCAGCCTGAAGTGGGGTTACGAGCAGTACTTC.

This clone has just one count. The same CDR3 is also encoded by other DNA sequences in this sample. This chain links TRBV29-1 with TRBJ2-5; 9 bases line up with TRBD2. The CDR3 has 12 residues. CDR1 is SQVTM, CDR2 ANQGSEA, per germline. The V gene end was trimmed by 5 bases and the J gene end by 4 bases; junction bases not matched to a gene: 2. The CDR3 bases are TGCAGCGTTAAACTAGCGGGAGAGACCCAGTACTTC. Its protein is CSVKLAGETQYF.

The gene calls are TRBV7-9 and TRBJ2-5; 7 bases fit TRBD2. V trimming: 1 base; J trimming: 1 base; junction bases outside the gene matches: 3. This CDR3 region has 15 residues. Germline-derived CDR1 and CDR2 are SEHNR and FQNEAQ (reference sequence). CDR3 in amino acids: CASSLVRLAQETQYF. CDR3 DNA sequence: TGTGCCAGCAGCTTAGTCCGACTAGCCCAAGAGACCCAGTACTTC.

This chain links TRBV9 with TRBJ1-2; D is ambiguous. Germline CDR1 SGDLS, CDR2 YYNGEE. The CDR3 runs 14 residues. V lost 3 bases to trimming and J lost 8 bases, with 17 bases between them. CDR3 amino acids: CASSGPGRWTGYTF. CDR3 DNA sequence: TGTGCCAGCAGCGGACCAGGCCGGTGGACGGGCTACACCTTC.

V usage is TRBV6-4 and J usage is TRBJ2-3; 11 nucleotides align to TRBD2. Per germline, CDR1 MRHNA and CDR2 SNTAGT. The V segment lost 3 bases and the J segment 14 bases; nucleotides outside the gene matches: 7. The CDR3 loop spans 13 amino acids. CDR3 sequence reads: CASSELAGGFRYF. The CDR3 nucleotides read TGTGCCAGCAGTGAGCTAGCGGGAGGTTTTAGGTATTTT.

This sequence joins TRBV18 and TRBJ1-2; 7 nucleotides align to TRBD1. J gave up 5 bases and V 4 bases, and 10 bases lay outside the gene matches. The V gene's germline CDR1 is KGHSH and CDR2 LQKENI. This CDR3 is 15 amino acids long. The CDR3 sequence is CASSRYTGTEYGYTF. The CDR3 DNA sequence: TGTGCCAGCTCACGATACACCGGGACAGAATATGGCTACACCTTC.

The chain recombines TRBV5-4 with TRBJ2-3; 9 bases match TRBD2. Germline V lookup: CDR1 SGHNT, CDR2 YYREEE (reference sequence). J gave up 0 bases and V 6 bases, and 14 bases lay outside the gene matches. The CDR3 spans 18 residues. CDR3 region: CASTRAAGGLLSTDTQYF. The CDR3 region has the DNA TGTGCCAGCACCCGGGCAGCGGGGGGCCTTTTGAGCACAGATACGCAGTATTTT.

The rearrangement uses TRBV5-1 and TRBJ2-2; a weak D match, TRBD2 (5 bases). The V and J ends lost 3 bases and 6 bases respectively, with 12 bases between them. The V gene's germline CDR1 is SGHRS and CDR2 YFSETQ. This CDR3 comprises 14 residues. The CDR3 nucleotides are TGCGCCAGCAGCTACGGGGTTAGTCCCGGGGAGCTGTTTTTT. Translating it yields CASSYGVSPGELFF.

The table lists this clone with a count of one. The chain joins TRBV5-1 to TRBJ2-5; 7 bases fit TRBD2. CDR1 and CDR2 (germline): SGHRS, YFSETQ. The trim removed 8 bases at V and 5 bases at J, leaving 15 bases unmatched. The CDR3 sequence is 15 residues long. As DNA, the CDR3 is TGCGCCAGTTGGTCCGGGGAGGGTTCCGTTGAGACCCAGTACTTC. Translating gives CASWSGEGSVETQYF.

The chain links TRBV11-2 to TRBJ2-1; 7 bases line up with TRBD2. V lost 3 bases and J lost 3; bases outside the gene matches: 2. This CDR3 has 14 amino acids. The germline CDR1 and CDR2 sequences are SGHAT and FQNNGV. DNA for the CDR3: TGTGCCAGCAGCTTTGCTAGCGGCTACAATGAGCAGTTCTTC. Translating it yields CASSFASGYNEQFF. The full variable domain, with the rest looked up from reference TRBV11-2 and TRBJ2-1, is EAGVAQSPRYKIIEKRQSVAFWCNPISGHATLYWYQQILGQGPKLLIQFQNNGVVDDSQLPKDRFSAERLKGVDSTLKIQPAKLEDSAVYLCASSFASGYNEQFFGPGTRLTVL.

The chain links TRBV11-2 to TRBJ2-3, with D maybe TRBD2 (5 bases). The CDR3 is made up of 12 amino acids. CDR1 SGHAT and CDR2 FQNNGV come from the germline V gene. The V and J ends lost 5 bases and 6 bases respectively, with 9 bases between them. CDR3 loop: CASSLIADTQYF. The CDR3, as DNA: TGTGCCAGCAGCCTAATAGCGGATACGCAGTATTTT. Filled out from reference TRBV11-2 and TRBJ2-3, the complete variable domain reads EAGVAQSPRYKIIEKRQSVAFWCNPISGHATLYWYQQILGQGPKLLIQFQNNGVVDDSQLPKDRFSAERLKGVDSTLKIQPAKLEDSAVYLCASSLIADTQYFGPGTRLTVL.

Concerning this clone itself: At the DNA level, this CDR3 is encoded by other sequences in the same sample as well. This CDR3 reads CASSPLDRQETQYF. The DNA for the CDR3 is TGTGCCAGCTCACCACTGGACAGACAAGAGACCCAGTACTTC. The V call is TRBV18, the J call TRBJ2-5; D might be TRBD1 (6 bases). Looked up from germline, CDR1 is KGHSH and CDR2 is LQKENI. V was pared by 1 base and J by 2 bases, with 8 bases between. This CDR3 is built from 14 residues.

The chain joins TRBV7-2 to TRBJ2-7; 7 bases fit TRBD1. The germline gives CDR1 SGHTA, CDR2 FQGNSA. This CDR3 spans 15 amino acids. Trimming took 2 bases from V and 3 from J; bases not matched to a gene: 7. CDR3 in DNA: TGTGCCAGCAGCTTAAGGGCGGCAGGGGGCTACGAGCAGTACTTC. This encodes CASSLRAAGGYEQYF.

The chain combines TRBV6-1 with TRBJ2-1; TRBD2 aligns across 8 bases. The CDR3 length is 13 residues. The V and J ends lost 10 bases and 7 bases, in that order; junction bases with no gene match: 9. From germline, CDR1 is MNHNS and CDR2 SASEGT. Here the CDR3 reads CATRGSGENEQFF. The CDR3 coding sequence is TGTGCCACCCGGGGTAGCGGGGAAAATGAGCAGTTCTTC.

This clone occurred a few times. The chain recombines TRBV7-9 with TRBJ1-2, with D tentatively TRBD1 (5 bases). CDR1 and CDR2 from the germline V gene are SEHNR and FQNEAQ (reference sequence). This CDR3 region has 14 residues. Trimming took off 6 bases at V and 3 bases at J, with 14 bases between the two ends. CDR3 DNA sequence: TGTGCCAGCAGTCGCAGGGAGCTAGACTATGGCTACACCTTC. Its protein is CASSRRELDYGYTF.

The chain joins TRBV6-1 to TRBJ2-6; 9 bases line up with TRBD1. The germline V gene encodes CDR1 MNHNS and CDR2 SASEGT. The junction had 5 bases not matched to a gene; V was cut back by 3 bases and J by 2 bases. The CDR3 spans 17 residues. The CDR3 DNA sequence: TGTGCCAGCAGTGAGGACAGGGGATTCGCTGGGGCCAACGTCCTGACTTTC. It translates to CASSEDRGFAGANVLTF.

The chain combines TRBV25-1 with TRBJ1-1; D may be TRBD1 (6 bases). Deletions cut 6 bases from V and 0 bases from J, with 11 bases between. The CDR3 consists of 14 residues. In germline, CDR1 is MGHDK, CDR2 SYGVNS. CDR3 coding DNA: TGTGCCAGCAGCCACAGGGATTTGAACACTGAAGCTTTCTTT. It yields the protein CASSHRDLNTEAFF. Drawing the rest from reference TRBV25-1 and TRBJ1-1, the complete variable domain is EADIYQTPRYLVIGTGKKITLECSQTMGHDKMYWYQQDPGMELHLIHYSYGVNSTEKGDLSSESTVSRIRTEHFPLTLESARPSHTSQYLCASSHRDLNTEAFFGQGTRLTVV.

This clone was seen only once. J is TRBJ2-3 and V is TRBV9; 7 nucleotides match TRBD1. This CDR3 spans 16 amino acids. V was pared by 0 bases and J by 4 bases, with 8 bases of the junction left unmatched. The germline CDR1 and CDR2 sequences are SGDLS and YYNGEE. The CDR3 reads CASSVGVGGVSDTQYF. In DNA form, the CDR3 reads TGTGCCAGCAGCGTAGGCGTAGGGGGCGTCTCAGATACGCAGTATTTT.

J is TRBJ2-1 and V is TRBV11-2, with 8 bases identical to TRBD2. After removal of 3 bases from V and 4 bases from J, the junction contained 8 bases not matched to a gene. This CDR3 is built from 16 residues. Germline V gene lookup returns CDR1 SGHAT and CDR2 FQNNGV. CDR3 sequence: CASSLGGLAGYNEQFF. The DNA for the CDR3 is TGTGCCAGCAGCTTGGGGGGCCTAGCGGGTTACAATGAGCAGTTCTTC.

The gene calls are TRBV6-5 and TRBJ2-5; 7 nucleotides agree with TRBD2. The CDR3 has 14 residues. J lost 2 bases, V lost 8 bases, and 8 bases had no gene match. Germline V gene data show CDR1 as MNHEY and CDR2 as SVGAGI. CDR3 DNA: TGTGCCAGCGCTAGCGGCCCTAAGCAAGAGACCCAGTACTTC. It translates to CASASGPKQETQYF.

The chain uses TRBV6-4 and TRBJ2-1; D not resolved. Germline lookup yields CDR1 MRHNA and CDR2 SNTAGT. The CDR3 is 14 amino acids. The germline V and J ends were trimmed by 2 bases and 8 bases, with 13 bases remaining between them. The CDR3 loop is CASSDRPQAYEQFF. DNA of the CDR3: TGTGCCAGCAGTGACCGGCCGCAAGCCTATGAGCAGTTCTTC.

The CDR3 here is CASSLRTDSNEQFF. The CDR3 bases are TGCGCCAGCAGCCTACGGACAGATTCCAATGAGCAGTTCTTC. The chain employs TRBV5-1 and TRBJ2-1; weak D call: TRBD1 (6 bases). Germline CDR1 and CDR2: SGHRS and YFSETQ. V was pared by 4 bases and J by 6 bases, with 14 bases between. The CDR3 runs 14 residues.

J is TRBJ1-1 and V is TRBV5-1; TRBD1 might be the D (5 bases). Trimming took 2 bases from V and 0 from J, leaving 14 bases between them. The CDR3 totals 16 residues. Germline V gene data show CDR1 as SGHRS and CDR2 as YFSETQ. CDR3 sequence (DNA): TGCGCCAGCAGCTTCGAGGCAGGGCCAATGAACACTGAAGCTTTCTTT. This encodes CASSFEAGPMNTEAFF.

The CDR3 loop reads CASSSPVGGPYNEQFF. The CDR3 bases are TGTGCCAGCAGCTCGCCCGTGGGAGGGCCCTACAATGAGCAGTTCTTC. The chain employs TRBV11-3 and TRBJ2-1; 7 bases match TRBD2. Germline trimming cut 4 bases from V and 2 bases from J; bases unmatched to any gene: 8. This CDR3 is built from 16 residues. Germline assignment: CDR1 SGHNT and CDR2 YENEEA.